Below are 2 T cell receptor beta chains sequenced from a single sample in a study of CD8+ T cells in alopecia areata. Investigators isolated RNA and reverse transcribed it into cDNA to act as the sequencing template. Measured with immunoSEQ multiplex PCR; TCRdb has only the in-frame clones, and not every one. Of 150,000 to 200,000 clones in the sample, roughly 60% were seen once. The material sequenced was CD4+ T cells sorted from blood, taken at week 0. The receptors stem from a human donor with alopecia areata.

This clone appeared a few times. The sample contains more than one DNA sequence encoding this CDR3. The chain couples TRBV2 to TRBJ1-5, with a possible D match to TRBD1 (6 bases). Trimming pared 6 bases from V and 3 bases from J, leaving 9 bases between. Per germline, CDR1 SNHLY and CDR2 FYNNEI. The CDR3 has 13 amino acids. The CDR3: CASSRDTNQPQHF. In DNA, the CDR3 is TGTGCCAGCAGCCGGGACACCAATCAGCCCCAGCATTTT.

This chain uses TRBV7-2 with TRBJ1-2, with TRBD1 as a possible D gene (6 bases). The CDR3 contains 15 residues. The germline V gene has CDR1 SGHTA and CDR2 FQGNSA. V lost 5 bases and J lost 2, with 15 bases in between. The chain's CDR3 is CASSAAGQTNYGYTF. DNA of the CDR3: TGTGCCAGCAGCGCAGCTGGACAGACAAACTATGGCTACACCTTC.